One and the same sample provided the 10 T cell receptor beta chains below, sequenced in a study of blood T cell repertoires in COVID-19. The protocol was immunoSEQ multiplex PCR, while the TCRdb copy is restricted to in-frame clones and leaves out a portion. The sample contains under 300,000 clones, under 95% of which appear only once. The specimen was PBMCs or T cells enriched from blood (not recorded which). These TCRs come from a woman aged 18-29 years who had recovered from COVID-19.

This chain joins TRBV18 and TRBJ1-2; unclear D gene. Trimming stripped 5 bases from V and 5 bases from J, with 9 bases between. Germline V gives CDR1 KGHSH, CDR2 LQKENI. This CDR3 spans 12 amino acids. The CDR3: CASSTRAYGYTF. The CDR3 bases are TGTGCCAGCTCAACACGCGCTTATGGCTACACCTTC. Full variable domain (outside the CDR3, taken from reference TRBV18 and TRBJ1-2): NAGVMQNPRHLVRRRGQEARLRCSPMKGHSHVYWYRQLPEEGLKFMVYLQKENIIDESGMPKERFSAEFPKEGPSILRIQQVVRGDSAAYFCASSTRAYGYTFGSGTRLTVV.

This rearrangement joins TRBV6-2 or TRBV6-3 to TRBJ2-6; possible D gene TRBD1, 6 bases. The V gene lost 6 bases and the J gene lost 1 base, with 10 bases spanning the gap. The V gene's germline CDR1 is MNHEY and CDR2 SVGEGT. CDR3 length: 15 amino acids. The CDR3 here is CASSNDRSGANVLTF. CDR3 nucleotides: TGTGCCAGCAGCAATGACAGGTCTGGGGCCAACGTCCTGACTTTC.

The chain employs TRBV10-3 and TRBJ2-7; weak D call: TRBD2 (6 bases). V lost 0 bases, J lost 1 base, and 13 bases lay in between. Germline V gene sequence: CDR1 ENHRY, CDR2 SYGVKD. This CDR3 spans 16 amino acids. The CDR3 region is CAISESWAGRSYEQYF. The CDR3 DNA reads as TGTGCCATCAGTGAGTCCTGGGCAGGGAGGTCCTACGAGCAGTACTTC.

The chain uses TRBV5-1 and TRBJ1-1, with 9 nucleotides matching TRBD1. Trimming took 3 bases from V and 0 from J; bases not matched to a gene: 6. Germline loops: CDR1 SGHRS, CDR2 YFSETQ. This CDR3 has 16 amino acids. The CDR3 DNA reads TGCGCCAGCAGCTGGGGACAGGGTAGGATGAACACTGAAGCTTTCTTT. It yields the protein CASSWGQGRMNTEAFF.

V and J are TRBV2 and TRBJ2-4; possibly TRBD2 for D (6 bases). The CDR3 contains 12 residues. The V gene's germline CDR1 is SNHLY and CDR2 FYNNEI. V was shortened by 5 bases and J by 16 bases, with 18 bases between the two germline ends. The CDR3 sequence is CASSTSGGSRYF. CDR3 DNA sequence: TGTGCCAGCAGTACATCCGGGGGATCGCGCTACTTC.

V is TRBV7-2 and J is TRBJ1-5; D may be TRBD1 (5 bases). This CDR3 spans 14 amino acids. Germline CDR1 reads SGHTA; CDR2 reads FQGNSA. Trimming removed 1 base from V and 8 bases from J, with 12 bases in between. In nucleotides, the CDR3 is TGTGCCAGCAGCTTAGGCGGGGCTTTTGAGCCCCAGCATTTT. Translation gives CASSLGGAFEPQHF.

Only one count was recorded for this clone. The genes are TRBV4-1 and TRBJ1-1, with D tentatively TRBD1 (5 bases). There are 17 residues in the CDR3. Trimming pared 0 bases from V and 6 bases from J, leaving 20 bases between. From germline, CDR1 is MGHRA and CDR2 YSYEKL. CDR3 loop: CASSQDPAGYLGAEAFF. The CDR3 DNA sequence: TGCGCCAGCAGCCAAGATCCCGCAGGGTACTTGGGCGCTGAAGCTTTCTTT.

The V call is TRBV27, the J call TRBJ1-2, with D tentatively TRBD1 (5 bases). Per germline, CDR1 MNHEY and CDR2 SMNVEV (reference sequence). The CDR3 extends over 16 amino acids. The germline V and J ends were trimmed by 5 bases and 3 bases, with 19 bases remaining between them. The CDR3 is CASSVSAQEFYYGYTF. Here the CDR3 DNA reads TGTGCCAGCAGTGTGTCGGCACAGGAATTTTACTATGGCTACACCTTC.

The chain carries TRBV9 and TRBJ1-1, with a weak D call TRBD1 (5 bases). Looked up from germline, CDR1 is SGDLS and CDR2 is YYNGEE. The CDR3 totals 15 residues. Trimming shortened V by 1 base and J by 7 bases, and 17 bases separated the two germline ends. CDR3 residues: CASSVPPRTDSEAFF. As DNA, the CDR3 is TGTGCCAGCAGCGTACCCCCTCGAACTGACAGTGAAGCTTTCTTT.

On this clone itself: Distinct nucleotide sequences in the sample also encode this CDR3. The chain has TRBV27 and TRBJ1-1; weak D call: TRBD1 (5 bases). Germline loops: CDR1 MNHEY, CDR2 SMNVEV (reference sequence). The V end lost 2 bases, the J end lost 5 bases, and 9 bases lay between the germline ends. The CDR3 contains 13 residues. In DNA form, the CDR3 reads TGTGCCAGCAGTTTAAGGGGTGGGACTGAAGCTTTCTTT. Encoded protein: CASSLRGGTEAFF.